This T cell receptor beta chain was identified in a study of cytomegalovirus exposure and HLA in healthy donors. J gave up 2 bases and V 4 bases, and 5 bases lay outside the gene matches. CDR3 length: 14 residues. Germline V gives CDR1 KGHSH, CDR2 LQKENI. Primers: 60 Vbeta forward and 13 Jbeta reverse. Data came from immunoSEQ multiplex PCR; TCRdb stores just in-frame clones and leaves some out. The profile shows 30,000 to 45,000 clones, just over 85% of them singletons. Sequenced input: PBMCs. The receptor was isolated from a woman between 35 and 50 years old in good health and CMV-seropositive. The chain combines TRBV18 with TRBJ2-7, with 7 bases lining up with TRBD1. The CDR3 DNA reads as TGTGCCAGCTCACTATCGGGACAGACCTACGAGCAGTACTTC. Translation: CASSLSGQTYEQYF.